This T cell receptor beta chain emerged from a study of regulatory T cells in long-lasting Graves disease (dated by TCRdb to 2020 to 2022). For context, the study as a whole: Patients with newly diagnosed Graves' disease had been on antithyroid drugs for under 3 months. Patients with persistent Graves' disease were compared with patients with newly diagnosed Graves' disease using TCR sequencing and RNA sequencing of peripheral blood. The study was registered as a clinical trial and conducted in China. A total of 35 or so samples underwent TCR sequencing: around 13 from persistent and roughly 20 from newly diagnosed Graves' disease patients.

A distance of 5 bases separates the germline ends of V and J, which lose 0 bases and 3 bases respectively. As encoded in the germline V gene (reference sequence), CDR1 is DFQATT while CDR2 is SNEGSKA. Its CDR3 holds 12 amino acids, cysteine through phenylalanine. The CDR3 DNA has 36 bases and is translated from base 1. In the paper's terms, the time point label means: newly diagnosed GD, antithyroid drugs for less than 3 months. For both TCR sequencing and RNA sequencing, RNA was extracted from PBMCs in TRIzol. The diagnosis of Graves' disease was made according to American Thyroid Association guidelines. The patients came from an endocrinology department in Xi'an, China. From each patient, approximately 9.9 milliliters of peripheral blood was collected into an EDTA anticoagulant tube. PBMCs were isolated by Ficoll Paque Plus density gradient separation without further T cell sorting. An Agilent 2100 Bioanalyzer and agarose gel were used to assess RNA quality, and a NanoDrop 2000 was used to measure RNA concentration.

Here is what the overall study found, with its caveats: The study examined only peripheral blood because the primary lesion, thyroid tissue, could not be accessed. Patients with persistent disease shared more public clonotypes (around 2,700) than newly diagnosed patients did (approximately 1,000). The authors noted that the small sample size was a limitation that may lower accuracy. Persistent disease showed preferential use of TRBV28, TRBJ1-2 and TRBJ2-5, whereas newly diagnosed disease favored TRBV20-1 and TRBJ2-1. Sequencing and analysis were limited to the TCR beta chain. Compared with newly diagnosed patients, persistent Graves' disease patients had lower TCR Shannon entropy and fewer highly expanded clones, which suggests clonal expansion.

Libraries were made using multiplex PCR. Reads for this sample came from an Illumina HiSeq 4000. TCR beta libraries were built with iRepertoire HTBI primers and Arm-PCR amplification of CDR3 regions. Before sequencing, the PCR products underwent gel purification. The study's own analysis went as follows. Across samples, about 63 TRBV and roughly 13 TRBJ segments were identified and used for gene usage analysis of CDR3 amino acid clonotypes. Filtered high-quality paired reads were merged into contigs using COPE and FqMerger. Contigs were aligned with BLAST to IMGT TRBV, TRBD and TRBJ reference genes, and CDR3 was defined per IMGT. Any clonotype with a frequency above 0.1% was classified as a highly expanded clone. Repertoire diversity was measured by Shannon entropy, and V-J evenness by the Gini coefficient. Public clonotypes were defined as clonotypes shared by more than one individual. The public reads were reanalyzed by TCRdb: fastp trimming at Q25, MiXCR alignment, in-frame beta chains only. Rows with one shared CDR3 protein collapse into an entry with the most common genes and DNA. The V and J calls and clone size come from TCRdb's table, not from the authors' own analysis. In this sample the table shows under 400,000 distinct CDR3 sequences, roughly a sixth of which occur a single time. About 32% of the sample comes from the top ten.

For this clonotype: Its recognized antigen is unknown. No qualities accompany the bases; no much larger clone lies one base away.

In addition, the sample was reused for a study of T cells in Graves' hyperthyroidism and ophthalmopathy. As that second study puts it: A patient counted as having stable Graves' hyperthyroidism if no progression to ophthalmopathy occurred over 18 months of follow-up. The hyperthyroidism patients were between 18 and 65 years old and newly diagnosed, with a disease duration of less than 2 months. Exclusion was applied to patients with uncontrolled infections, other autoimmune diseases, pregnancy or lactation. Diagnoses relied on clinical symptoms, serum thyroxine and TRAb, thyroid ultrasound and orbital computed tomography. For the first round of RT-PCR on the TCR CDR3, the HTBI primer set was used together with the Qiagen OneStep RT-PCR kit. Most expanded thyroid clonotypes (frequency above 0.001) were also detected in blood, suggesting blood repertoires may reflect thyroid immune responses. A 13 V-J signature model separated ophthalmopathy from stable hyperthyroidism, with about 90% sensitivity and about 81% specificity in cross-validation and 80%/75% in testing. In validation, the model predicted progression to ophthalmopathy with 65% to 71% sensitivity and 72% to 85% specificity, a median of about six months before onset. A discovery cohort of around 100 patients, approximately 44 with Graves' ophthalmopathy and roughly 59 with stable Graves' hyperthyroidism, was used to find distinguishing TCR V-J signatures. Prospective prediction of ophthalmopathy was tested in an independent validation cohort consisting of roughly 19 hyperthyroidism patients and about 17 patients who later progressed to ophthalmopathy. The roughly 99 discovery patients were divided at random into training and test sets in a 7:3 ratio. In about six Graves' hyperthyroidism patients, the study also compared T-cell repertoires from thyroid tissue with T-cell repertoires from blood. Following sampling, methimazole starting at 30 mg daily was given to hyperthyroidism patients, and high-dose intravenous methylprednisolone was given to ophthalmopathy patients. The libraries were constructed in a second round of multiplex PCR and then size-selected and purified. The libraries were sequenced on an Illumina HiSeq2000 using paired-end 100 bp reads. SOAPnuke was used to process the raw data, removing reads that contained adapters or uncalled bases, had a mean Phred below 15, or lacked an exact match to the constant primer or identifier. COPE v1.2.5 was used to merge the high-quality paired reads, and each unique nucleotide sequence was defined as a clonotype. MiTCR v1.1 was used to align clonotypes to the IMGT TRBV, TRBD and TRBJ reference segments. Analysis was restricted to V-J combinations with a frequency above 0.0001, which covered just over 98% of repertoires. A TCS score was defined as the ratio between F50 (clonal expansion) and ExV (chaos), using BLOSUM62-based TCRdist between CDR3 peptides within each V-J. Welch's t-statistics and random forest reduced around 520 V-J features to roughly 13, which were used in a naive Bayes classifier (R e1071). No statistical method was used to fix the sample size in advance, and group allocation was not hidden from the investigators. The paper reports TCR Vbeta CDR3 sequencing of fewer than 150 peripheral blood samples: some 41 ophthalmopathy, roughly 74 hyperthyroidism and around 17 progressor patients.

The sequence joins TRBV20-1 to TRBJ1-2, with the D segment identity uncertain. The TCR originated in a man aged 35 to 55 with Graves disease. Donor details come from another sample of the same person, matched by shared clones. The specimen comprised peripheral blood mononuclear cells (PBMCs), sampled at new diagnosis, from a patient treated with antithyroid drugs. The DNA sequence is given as TGCAGTGCTAGAGATTACTACTATGGCTACACCTTC. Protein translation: CSARDYYYGYTF.